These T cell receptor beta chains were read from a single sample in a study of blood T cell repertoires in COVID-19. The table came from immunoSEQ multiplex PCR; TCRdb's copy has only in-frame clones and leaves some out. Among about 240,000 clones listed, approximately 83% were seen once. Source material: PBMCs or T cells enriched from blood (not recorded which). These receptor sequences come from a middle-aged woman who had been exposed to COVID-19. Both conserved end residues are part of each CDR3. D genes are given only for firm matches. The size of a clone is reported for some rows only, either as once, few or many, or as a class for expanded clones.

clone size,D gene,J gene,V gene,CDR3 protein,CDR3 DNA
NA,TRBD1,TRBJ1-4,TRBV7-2,CASSLAARRTGGEKLFF,TGTGCCAGCAGCTTAGCGGCGCGTCGGACAGGGGGCGAAAAACTGTTTTTT
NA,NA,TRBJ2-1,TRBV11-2,CASSLDLGHYNEQFF,TGTGCCAGCAGCTTAGATCTAGGTCATTACAATGAGCAGTTCTTC
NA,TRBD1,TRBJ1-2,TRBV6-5,CASSPDRGRGYTF,TGTGCCAGCAGTCCTGACAGGGGGCGAGGCTACACCTTC
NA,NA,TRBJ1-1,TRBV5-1,CASSLEGGTLEAFF,TGCGCCAGCAGCTTGGAAGGGGGTACCCTTGAAGCTTTCTTT
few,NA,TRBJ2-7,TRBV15,CATSRDRGFEQYF,TGTGCCACCAGCAGAGATCGGGGTTTTGAGCAGTACTTC
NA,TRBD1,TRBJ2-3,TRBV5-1,CASSAWTGTDNTDTQYF,TGCGCCAGCAGCGCATGGACTGGGACAGACAACACAGATACGCAGTATTTT
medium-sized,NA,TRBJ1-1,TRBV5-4,CASSLASGQNTEAFF,TGTGCCAGCAGCTTGGCCTCAGGGCAGAACACTGAAGCTTTCTTT
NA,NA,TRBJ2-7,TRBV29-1,CSVTPGVATYEQYF,TGCAGCGTTACCCCGGGGGTTGCAACCTACGAGCAGTACTTC
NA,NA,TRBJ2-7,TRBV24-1,CATSDGSSYEQYF,TGTGCCACCAGTGATGGGAGCTCCTACGAGCAGTACTTC
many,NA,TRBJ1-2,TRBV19,CASSIDFQQGKNYGYTF,TGTGCCAGTAGTATAGATTTTCAACAGGGTAAAAACTATGGCTACACCTTC
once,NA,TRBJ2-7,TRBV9,CASSVEAGPTYEQYF,TGTGCCAGCAGCGTAGAGGCAGGCCCTACCTACGAGCAGTACTTC